Listed here are 26 T cell receptor beta chains from one sample, sequenced in a study of T-cell memory formation after mild COVID-19. Each CDR3 protein is one row after TCRdb ran MiXCR on the 5' RACE reads. The sample includes hundreds of thousands of distinct CDR3 sequences, about a sixth of them seen just once. The sequencing sample was made of PBMCs or a T cell subset sorted from them (not recorded which). Receptors originate from an adult woman who had mild COVID-19 (a few samples of this study predate the infection). Cell type and time point are not known.

This clonotype was seen only a few times. The V and J genes are TRBV3-1 and TRBJ2-5; D gene ambiguous. Germline CDR1 LGHDT, CDR2 YNNKEL (reference sequence). Between the trimmed V and J ends, which lost 4 bases and 3 bases, there was a span of 12 bases. The CDR3 extends over 14 amino acids. The CDR3 sequence: CASSPQPTKETQYF. The DNA for the CDR3 is TGTGCCAGCAGCCCGCAACCGACCAAAGAGACCCAGTACTTC.

This clonotype came up a few times. The chain is built from TRBV3-1 and TRBJ2-7; D call uncertain. Trimming left V 3 bases short and J 5 bases short, with 20 bases between. CDR3 size: 16 residues. The germline V gene encodes CDR1 LGHDT and CDR2 YNNKEL (reference sequence). The CDR3 sequence: CASSHGWAGETHEQYF. Written as DNA, the CDR3 is TGTGCCAGCAGCCACGGGTGGGCAGGCGAAACTCACGAGCAGTACTTC.

This sequence joins TRBV6-5 and TRBJ2-7, with D possibly TRBD1 on 6 matching bases. This CDR3 region has 15 residues. V shed 5 bases and J shed 5 bases, with 19 bases lying between them. Germline V gene data show CDR1 as MNHEY and CDR2 as SVGAGI. Here the CDR3 DNA reads TGTGCCAGCAGTGTCAGACAGGCTAGAAGTCACGAGCAGTACTTC. It yields the protein CASSVRQARSHEQYF.

This clonotype has a count of ten or more. CDR3 DNA: TGCGCCAGCAGCCAGGAACACAGGAGGCACACTGAAGCTTTCTTT. This sequence encodes CASSQEHRRHTEAFF. J is TRBJ1-1 and V is TRBV4-3; D is perhaps TRBD1 (5 bases). The germline V gene encodes CDR1 LGHNA and CDR2 YSLEER. The CDR3 has 15 amino acids. V was shortened by 3 bases and J by 3 bases, with 14 bases between the two germline ends.

V gene TRBV25-1 combines with J gene TRBJ1-2; 7 positions match TRBD1. Trimming removed 4 bases from V and 3 bases from J; junction bases left unmatched: 8. Per germline, CDR1 MGHDK and CDR2 SYGVNS. The CDR3 loop spans 15 amino acids. CDR3 region: CASSGTRDSHYGYTF. The CDR3 DNA reads as TGTGCCAGCAGTGGAACTCGGGACAGCCACTATGGCTACACCTTC.

The chain links TRBV7-6 to TRBJ2-1; D possibly corresponds to TRBD2 (6 bases). Germline values: CDR1 SGHVS, CDR2 FNYEAQ. The CDR3 runs 15 residues. Deletions cut 1 base from V and 6 bases from J, with 13 bases between. CDR3: CASSLVGGTLNEQFF. The DNA of the CDR3 is TGTGCCAGCAGCTTAGTAGGAGGGACTCTCAATGAGCAGTTCTTC.

This clonotype was seen a handful of times. The chain couples TRBV7-3 to TRBJ2-6; 7 nucleotides agree with TRBD1. CDR3 length: 18 residues. The J segment lost 0 bases and the V segment lost 3 bases, leaving 8 bases of the junction unmatched. CDR1 SGHTA and CDR2 FQGTGA come from the germline V gene. The CDR3 reads CASSFETGAYSGANVLTF. The CDR3 DNA is TGTGCCAGCAGCTTTGAAACAGGGGCCTACTCTGGGGCCAACGTCCTGACTTTC.

This clonotype was detected only a few times. This chain connects TRBV6-1 to TRBJ2-7, with D unclear. Trimming shortened V by 3 bases and J by 3 bases, and 15 bases separated the two germline ends. The CDR3 contains 15 residues. CDR1 and CDR2 from the germline V gene are MNHNS and SASEGT. The CDR3 reads CASSEGLRLDYEQYF. The CDR3, as DNA: TGTGCCAGCAGTGAGGGGTTGCGGCTGGACTACGAGCAGTACTTC.

J is TRBJ2-7 and V is TRBV30, with a tentative D call TRBD2 (5 bases). Per germline, CDR1 GTSNPN and CDR2 SVGIG (reference sequence). V was trimmed by 0 bases and J by 5 bases, leaving 23 bases between them. The CDR3 spans 17 residues. As DNA, the CDR3 is TGTGCCTGGAGTGTACGATTGTACACGGCCGAGGGAGACGAGCAGTACTTC. Translated: CAWSVRLYTAEGDEQYF.

This clonotype has a handful of counts. This chain connects TRBV20-1 to TRBJ2-6; D not certain. Germline V lookup: CDR1 DFQATT, CDR2 SNEGSKA (reference sequence). This CDR3 region has 14 residues. V lost 3 bases to trimming and J lost 0 bases, with 6 bases between them. The CDR3 sequence is CSASQHSGANVLTF. The CDR3 bases are TGCAGTGCTAGTCAACACTCTGGGGCCAACGTCCTGACTTTC.

This clonotype was counted a few times. In DNA form, the CDR3 reads TGTGCCAGCAGTTTTACCAGGGGCACAGATACGCAGTATTTT. Amino acids: CASSFTRGTDTQYF. The chain recombines TRBV12-3 or TRBV12-4 with TRBJ2-3; D possibly corresponds to TRBD1 (5 bases). This CDR3 is built from 14 residues. V gave up 3 bases and J gave up 1 base, with 8 bases separating them.

The chain uses TRBV12-3 or TRBV12-4 and TRBJ1-2, with TRBD1 identical over 7 bases. V shed 7 bases, J shed 0 bases, and the junction held 11 bases outside the gene matches. There are 16 residues in the CDR3. The CDR3 nucleotides are TGTGCCAGCATCATAGGGGGCGGGCTCCCTAACTATGGCTACACCTTC. Protein: CASIIGGGLPNYGYTF.

The V and J genes are TRBV12-3 or TRBV12-4 and TRBJ2-3; 10 nucleotides agree with TRBD2. The CDR3 extends over 15 amino acids. J gave up 2 bases and V 5 bases, and 4 bases lay outside the gene matches. CDR3 bases: TGTGCCAGCAGTAGCGGGAGGGCCGACACAGATACGCAGTATTTT. Protein sequence: CASSSGRADTDTQYF.

This clonotype occurred a few times. V is TRBV5-1 and J is TRBJ2-1, with 7 bases fitting TRBD2. Looked up from germline, CDR1 is SGHRS and CDR2 is YFSETQ. This CDR3 region has 11 residues. Trimming at V came to 7 bases and at J to 12 bases, leaving 7 bases not matched to a gene. The CDR3 nucleotides are TGCGCCAGCGGGGAGGGGCAGCTGCAGTTCTTC. It translates to CASGEGQLQFF.

The chain employs TRBV14 and TRBJ2-3; no firm D call. Deletions cut 3 bases from V and 5 bases from J, with 15 bases between. Germline CDR1 reads SGHDN; CDR2 reads FVKESK. This CDR3 comprises 15 residues. The CDR3 loop reads CASSHPDRARDTQYF. Written as DNA, the CDR3 is TGTGCCAGCAGCCACCCGGACCGTGCCCGAGATACGCAGTATTTT.

The chain is built from TRBV27 and TRBJ1-1; D uncertain. CDR3 length equals 16 residues. V shed 4 bases and J shed 6 bases, with 21 bases lying between them. Germline loops: CDR1 MNHEY, CDR2 SMNVEV (reference sequence). Here the CDR3 DNA reads TGTGCCAGCAGTTCCCATTTATCGGACCTACGGGCTGAAGCTTTCTTT. Its translation: CASSSHLSDLRAEAFF.

This clonotype has only one observation. The V call is TRBV24-1, the J call TRBJ1-2; D unresolved. V was clipped by 8 bases and J by 0 bases, with 15 bases between them. Germline V gene data show CDR1 as KGHDR and CDR2 as SFDVKD. The CDR3 has 15 residues. The chain's CDR3 is CATKSSKDANYGYTF. In nucleotides, the CDR3 is TGTGCCACCAAGAGTAGTAAGGACGCTAACTATGGCTACACCTTC.

V is TRBV12-3 or TRBV12-4 and J is TRBJ1-5, with D uncertain. The V and J ends lost 5 bases and 11 bases respectively, with 10 bases between them. The CDR3 has 11 residues. The CDR3 nucleotides are TGTGCCAGCAGTCTCGACAAGGCCCAGCATTTT. This translates into CASSLDKAQHF.

The gene calls are TRBV7-6 and TRBJ2-5; D is undetermined. V lost 1 base and J lost 6, with 6 bases in between. The germline V gene encodes CDR1 SGHVS and CDR2 FNYEAQ. The CDR3 covers 12 residues. CDR3 loop: CASSLDPKTQYF. DNA of the CDR3: TGTGCCAGCAGCTTAGACCCTAAGACCCAGTACTTC.

This clonotype has at least ten counts. This chain uses TRBV5-1 with TRBJ1-1; D remains unclear. The CDR3 runs to 15 residues. Germline-derived CDR1 and CDR2 are SGHRS and YFSETQ. With 5 bases removed from V and 0 bases from J, the gap between germline ends came to 14 bases. DNA of the CDR3: TGCGCCAGCAGGGCCGACCTGGCCATGAACACTGAAGCTTTCTTT. It yields the protein CASRADLAMNTEAFF.

J is TRBJ2-6 and V is TRBV6-1; TRBD1 might be the D (5 bases). Germline CDR1 and CDR2: MNHNS and SASEGT. The CDR3 spans 14 residues. Trimming left V 9 bases short and J 1 base short, with 10 bases between. The DNA of the CDR3 is TGTGCCAGTGGGGCATGGTCTGGGGCCAACGTCCTGACTTTC. Translated: CASGAWSGANVLTF.

This clonotype came up a few times. The J gene is TRBJ2-1, the V gene TRBV7-2, with D hard to call. CDR1 is SGHTA, CDR2 FQGNSA, per germline. V lost 1 base, J lost 8 bases, and 9 bases lay in between. The CDR3 totals 13 residues. CDR3 protein: CASSLGPRDEQFF. DNA of the CDR3: TGTGCCAGCAGCTTAGGGCCTCGGGATGAGCAGTTCTTC.

This clonotype was seen a handful of times. The chain uses TRBV29-1 and TRBJ2-1; TRBD1 is a possible D gene (5 bases). This CDR3 region has 16 residues. Trimming shortened V by 2 bases and J by 8 bases, and 22 bases separated the two germline ends. Per the germline V gene, CDR1 is SQVTM and CDR2 is ANQGSEA. The DNA of the CDR3 is TGCAGCGTTGAACTGGGGTCAGGGCCTCACGGACATGAGCAGTTCTTC. Its translation: CSVELGSGPHGHEQFF.

This clonotype occurred a few times. This sequence joins TRBV19 and TRBJ2-1, with 13 bases aligning to TRBD2. There are 13 residues in the CDR3. Unmatched junction bases numbered 5, after V lost 9 bases and J lost 9 bases. The germline V gene encodes CDR1 LNHDA and CDR2 SQIVND (reference sequence). The CDR3 nucleotides are TGTGCCAGCCGGGGACTAGCGGGACCTGAGCAGTTCTTC. Its protein product is CASRGLAGPEQFF.

The rearrangement uses TRBV7-2 and TRBJ1-2; TRBD1 might be the D (5 bases). The CDR3 length is 14 residues. Germline CDR1 reads SGHTA; CDR2 reads FQGNSA. V gave up 2 bases and J gave up 8 bases, with 15 bases separating them. CDR3 in amino acids: CASSLSQGGKGYTF. CDR3 DNA: TGTGCCAGCAGCTTATCGCAGGGAGGGAAGGGCTACACCTTC.

There are a few counts of this clonotype. This chain uses TRBV10-3 with TRBJ2-1; 8 nucleotides align to TRBD1. This CDR3 has 12 residues. Losses at the gene ends were 6 bases for V and 7 bases for J; bases not matched to a gene: 2. Germline CDR1 is ENHRY and CDR2 is SYGVKD. Here the CDR3 reads CAIRGQANEQFF. The CDR3 nucleotides read TGTGCCATCAGGGGACAGGCTAATGAGCAGTTCTTC.